A selection of T cell receptor beta chains follows, all from one sample in a study of CD8 T cells in ankylosing spondylitis. TCRdb fed the 5' RACE reads into MiXCR, producing one record per CDR3 protein. The data show 750,000 to 850,000 distinct CDR3 sequences, about 12% seen once. Material for sequencing was blood, either unsorted or a sorted T cell fraction (not recorded which). Receptors were obtained from a male donor with ankylosing spondylitis. Each CDR3 is given with its conserved first and last residue. The D gene is left open where the match is weak. Not every row has a clone size; where given, it reads once, few, many or a size class.

D gene,clone size,J gene,V gene,CDR3 protein,CDR3 DNA
-,few,TRBJ2-3,TRBV21-1,CASSKSGGSTDTQYF,TGTGCCAGCAGCAAATCCGGCGGTAGCACAGATACGCAGTATTTT
-,-,TRBJ1-5,TRBV20-1,CSGIRGKSEPQHF,TGCAGTGGAATCAGGGGAAAATCGGAGCCCCAGCATTTT
-,few,TRBJ2-6,TRBV6-5,CASSSPANVLTF,TGTGCCAGCAGTTCCCCGGCCAACGTCCTGACTTTC
-,few,TRBJ1-1,TRBV7-9,CASSNQGGTEAFF,TGTGCCAGCAGCAACCAAGGGGGCACTGAAGCTTTCTTT
-,few,TRBJ2-2,TRBV4-2,CASSIGHPNTGELFF,TGTGCCAGCAGTATAGGGCACCCGAACACCGGGGAGCTGTTTTTT
TRBD1,few,TRBJ1-4,TRBV4-3,CASSQRPSTGSGGKLFF,TGCGCCAGCAGCCAAAGACCTTCGACAGGGTCCGGGGGAAAACTGTTTTTT
-,many,TRBJ2-7,TRBV5-1,CASSLEGRANEQYF,TGCGCCAGCAGCTTGGAGGGCAGGGCCAACGAGCAGTACTTC
-,many,TRBJ1-2,TRBV5-1,CASRDNTGGGYTF,TGCGCCAGCAGGGACAATACGGGCGGTGGCTACACCTTC
TRBD2,many,TRBJ2-7,TRBV20-1,CSAALAGAYEQYF,TGCAGTGCGGCACTAGCGGGGGCCTACGAGCAGTACTTC
TRBD1,few,TRBJ2-5,TRBV29-1,CSVKDRGDQETQYF,TGCAGCGTGAAAGACAGGGGCGATCAAGAGACCCAGTACTTC